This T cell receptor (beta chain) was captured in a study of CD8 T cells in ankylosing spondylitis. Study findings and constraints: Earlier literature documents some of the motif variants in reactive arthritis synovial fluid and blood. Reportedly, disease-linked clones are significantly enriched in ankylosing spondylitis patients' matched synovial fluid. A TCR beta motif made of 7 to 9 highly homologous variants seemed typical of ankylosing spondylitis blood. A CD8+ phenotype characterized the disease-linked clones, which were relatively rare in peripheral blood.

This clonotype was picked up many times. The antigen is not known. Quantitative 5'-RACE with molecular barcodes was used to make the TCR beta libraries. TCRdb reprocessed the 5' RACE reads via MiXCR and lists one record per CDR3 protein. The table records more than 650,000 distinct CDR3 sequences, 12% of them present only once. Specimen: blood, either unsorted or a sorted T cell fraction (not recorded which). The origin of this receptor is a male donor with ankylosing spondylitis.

The CDR3 nucleotides read TGTGCCAGCAGTACAGGTTCTCAAGAGACCCAGTACTTC. It codes for CASSTGSQETQYF. This chain links TRBV5-6 with TRBJ2-5, with D possibly matching TRBD1 (5 bases). The length of the CDR3 is 13 residues. Germline V gives CDR1 SGHDT, CDR2 YYEEEE. V was shortened by 5 bases and J by 2 bases, with 10 bases between the two germline ends.